The source of this T cell receptor beta chain is a study of regulatory T cells in long-lasting Graves disease. The overall study: Less than 3 months of antithyroid drugs had been taken by newly diagnosed Graves' patients.

Noted time point: newly diagnosed GD, antithyroid drugs for less than 3 months. The TCR library used RNA extracted from PBMCs. With EDTA tubes as the receptacles, about 9 milliliters of peripheral blood were drawn. The CDR3 spans 13 residues. V lost 7 bases and J 11 bases, leaving 18 bases between the germline ends. CDR1 and CDR2 from the germline V gene are MNHNS and SASEGT. This clonotype was counted ten times or more. Building of the TCR beta libraries involved iRepertoire HTBI primers and Arm-PCR of CDR3 regions. In TCRdb, the multiplex PCR reads were re-called with MiXCR into one record per CDR3 protein. This sample yields 510,000 or so distinct CDR3 sequences, of which 12% are seen a single time; approximately 9% belongs to the top ten. The sample was also reused in another study, on T cells in Graves' hyperthyroidism and ophthalmopathy. That source notes: Patients aged 18 to 65 had newly diagnosed hyperthyroidism lasting under 2 months. First-round RT-PCR of the TCR CDR3 relied on the HTBI primer set.

The sequenced sample was peripheral blood mononuclear cells (PBMCs), obtained at new diagnosis, from a patient treated with antithyroid drugs. The receptor was derived from a woman between 25 and 40 years old with Graves disease. V usage is TRBV6-1 and J usage is TRBJ2-1, with D maybe TRBD1 (7 bases). CDR3 residues: CASTTPRGVKQFF. CDR3 nucleotides: TGTGCCAGCACCACCCCCAGGGGGGTCAAGCAGTTCTTC.